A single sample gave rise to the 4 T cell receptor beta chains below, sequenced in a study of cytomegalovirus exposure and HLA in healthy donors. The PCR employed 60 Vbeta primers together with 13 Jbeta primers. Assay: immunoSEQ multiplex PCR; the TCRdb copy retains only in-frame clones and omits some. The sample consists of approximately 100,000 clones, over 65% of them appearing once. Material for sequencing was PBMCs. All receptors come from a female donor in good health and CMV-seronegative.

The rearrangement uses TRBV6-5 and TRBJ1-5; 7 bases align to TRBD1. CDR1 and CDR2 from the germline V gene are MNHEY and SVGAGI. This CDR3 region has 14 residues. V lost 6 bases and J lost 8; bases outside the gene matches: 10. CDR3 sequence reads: CASSTTGVREPQHF. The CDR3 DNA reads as TGTGCCAGCAGCACCACAGGGGTTAGGGAGCCCCAGCATTTT.

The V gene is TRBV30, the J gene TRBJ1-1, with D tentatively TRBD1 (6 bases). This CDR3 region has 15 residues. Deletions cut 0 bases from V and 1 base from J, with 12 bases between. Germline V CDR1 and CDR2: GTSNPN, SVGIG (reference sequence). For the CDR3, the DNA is TGTGCCTGGAGTGTCTGGGGGGGCCAGAACACTGAAGCTTTCTTT. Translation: CAWSVWGGQNTEAFF. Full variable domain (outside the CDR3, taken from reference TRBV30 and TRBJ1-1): SQTIHQWPATLVQPVGSPLSLECTVEGTSNPNLYWYRQAAGRGLQLLFYSVGIGQISSEVPQNLSASRPQDRQFILSSKKLLLSDSGFYLCAWSVWGGQNTEAFFGQGTRLTVV.

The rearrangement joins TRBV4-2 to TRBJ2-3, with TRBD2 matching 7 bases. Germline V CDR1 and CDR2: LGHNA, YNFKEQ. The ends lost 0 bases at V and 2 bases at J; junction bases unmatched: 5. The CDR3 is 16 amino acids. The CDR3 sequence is CASSQEGGRNTDTQYF. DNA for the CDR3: TGTGCCAGCAGCCAAGAGGGAGGGCGGAACACAGATACGCAGTATTTT.

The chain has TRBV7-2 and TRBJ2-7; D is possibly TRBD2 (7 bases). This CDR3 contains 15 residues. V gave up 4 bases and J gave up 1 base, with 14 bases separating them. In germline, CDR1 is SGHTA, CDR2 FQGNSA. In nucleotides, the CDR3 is TGTGCCAGCAGCTCCGCGGGGGCAGGGTCCTACGAGCAGTACTTC. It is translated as CASSSAGAGSYEQYF.